Below are 9 T cell receptor beta chains sequenced from a single sample in a study of blood T cell repertoires in COVID-19. Measured with immunoSEQ multiplex PCR; TCRdb has only the in-frame clones, and not every one. The data contain 200,000 or so clones, under 90% of them seen just once; the ten biggest clones take up approximately 15%. What was sequenced was peripheral blood. These receptors came from a man aged 25-40 years with active or convalescent COVID-19.

The chain uses TRBV5-4 and TRBJ1-1; perhaps TRBD1 as D (6 bases). This CDR3 region has 14 residues. V dropped 4 bases and J dropped 5 bases, with 15 bases sitting between them. Germline-derived CDR1 and CDR2 are SGHNT and YYREEE (reference sequence). CDR3 sequence reads: CASSPPEQGTEAFF. The CDR3 nucleotides are TGTGCCAGCAGCCCGCCTGAACAGGGAACTGAAGCTTTCTTT.

The rearrangement joins TRBV6-2 or TRBV6-3 to TRBJ1-1; a possible D gene is TRBD1 (5 bases). The CDR3 totals 14 residues. V shed 3 bases and J shed 4 bases, with 12 bases lying between them. Germline V CDR1 and CDR2: MNHEY, SVGEGT. For the CDR3, the DNA is TGTGCCAGCAGTTATGTGCAGGGAAGCACTGAAGCTTTCTTT. Its translation: CASSYVQGSTEAFF.

V usage is TRBV7-2 and J usage is TRBJ1-2, with D possibly TRBD1 on 6 matching bases. V was clipped by 4 bases and J by 7 bases, with 13 bases between them. The CDR3 is 13 residues long. CDR1 and CDR2 from the germline V gene are SGHTA and FQGNSA. DNA of the CDR3: TGTGCCAGCAGCTCCCGACAGGCGGGTGGCTACACCTTC. Translated: CASSSRQAGGYTF. Filled out from reference TRBV7-2 and TRBJ1-2, the complete variable domain reads GAGVSQSPSNKVTEKGKDVELRCDPISGHTALYWYRQSLGQGLEFLIYFQGNSAPDKSGLPSDRFSAERTGGSVSTLTIQRTQQEDSAVYLCASSSRQAGGYTFGSGTRLTVV.

The CDR3 nucleotides read TGTGCCAGCAGTCTGACAGGGAGCTCTGGAAACACCATATATTTT. The encoded protein is CASSLTGSSGNTIYF. The chain carries TRBV27 and TRBJ1-3, with TRBD1 matching 7 bases. Germline lookup yields CDR1 MNHEY and CDR2 SMNVEV (reference sequence). The CDR3 consists of 15 residues. J gave up 0 bases and V 5 bases, and 4 bases lay outside the gene matches.

V is TRBV3-1 (or the pseudogene TRBV3-2) and J is TRBJ2-2, with 8 bases identical to TRBD2. The germline V gene encodes CDR1 LGHDT and CDR2 YNNKEL (reference sequence). The V gene end was trimmed by 2 bases and the J gene end by 0 bases; junction bases not matched to a gene: 8. This CDR3 has 18 amino acids. Here the CDR3 reads CASSQKIAGPTNTGELFF. CDR3 sequence (DNA): TGTGCCAGCAGCCAAAAGATAGCGGGGCCTACGAACACCGGGGAGCTGTTTTTT.

The V call is TRBV13, the J call TRBJ1-2; a weak D match, TRBD1 (6 bases). Trimming removed 2 bases from V and 4 bases from J, with 14 bases in between. The CDR3 extends over 15 amino acids. Germline V gene data show CDR1 as PRHDT and CDR2 as FYEKMQ (reference sequence). Here the CDR3 DNA reads TGTGCCAGCAGCTTAAACGGGGGGCTAGGCTATGGCTACACCTTC. Translation gives CASSLNGGLGYGYTF.

The CDR3: CASDRGSGNTIYF. CDR3 in DNA: TGTGCCTCCGACAGGGGTTCTGGAAACACCATATATTTT. The V call is TRBV19, the J call TRBJ1-3, with 8 bases that match TRBD1. Germline trimming cut 11 bases from V and 1 base from J; bases unmatched to any gene: 4. The CDR3 length is 13 residues. CDR1 is LNHDA, CDR2 SQIVND, per germline (reference sequence).

CDR3 nucleotide sequence: TGTGCCATAGGCGACACGCCGGGAGGCCCCGAAGAGACCCAGTACTTC. It encodes CAIGDTPGGPEETQYF. The chain employs TRBV10-3 and TRBJ2-5; 7 bases match TRBD2. Losses at the gene ends were 9 bases for V and 3 bases for J; bases not matched to a gene: 16. The CDR3 runs 16 residues. The germline CDR1 and CDR2 sequences are ENHRY and SYGVKD.

This chain links TRBV3-1 (or the pseudogene TRBV3-2) with TRBJ1-1; D uncertain. Germline values: CDR1 LGHDT, CDR2 YNNKEL (reference sequence). The CDR3 runs to 13 residues. Trimming cost V 4 bases and J 1 base, with 7 bases left between them. CDR3 DNA: TGTGCCAGCAGCCCTACAGCGAACACTGAAGCTTTCTTT. Protein sequence: CASSPTANTEAFF.